Detailed here is one T cell receptor (beta chain). What it binds is unknown. This record belongs to a study of T cell responses to AZD1222 COVID-19 vaccine. General study findings and limits: Sampling captured repertoires only after the peak T cell response.

The assay was immunoSEQ multiplex PCR, and TCRdb's table has in-frame clones only and misses some. The top ten clones hold around 9.3% of a sample with 120,000 or so clones, approximately 87% of them seen once. The sequences come from peripheral blood, collected on day 0 of AZD1222 vaccination. The TCR comes from an adult in good health.

Written as DNA, the CDR3 is TGTGCCAGCAGCTTAGGAGGTCTCAAAAACATTCAGTACTTC. It codes for CASSLGGLKNIQYF. The chain recombines TRBV7-9 with TRBJ2-4; no clear D gene. V was shortened by 1 base and J by 3 bases, with 7 bases between the two germline ends. The CDR3 has 14 residues. Germline CDR1 and CDR2: SEHNR and FQNEAQ (reference sequence).